This T cell receptor beta chain is drawn from a study of cytomegalovirus exposure and HLA in healthy donors. Everyone who donated was a healthy bone marrow donor. From germline, CDR1 is SGHRS and CDR2 YFSETQ. The ends were cut back, 6 bases at V and 4 bases at J, with 16 bases in the middle. The CDR3 is 15 amino acids. The primer mix had 60 Vbeta and 13 Jbeta primers. The method was immunoSEQ multiplex PCR; TCRdb's version includes in-frame clones alone and lacks a portion of them. This table has more than 200,000 clones, roughly 80% appearing once. In regard to this clone: The antigen is not known.

The study's findings and limits: Common viral pathogens seemed to be connected with several of the most significant clusters, according to a later analysis. Presence/absence analyses rested on an assumption that sequencing depth was roughly uniform across donors. Later analysis showed TCR association rates varying by HLA locus, highest for DRB1 and lowest for HLA-C.

The J gene is TRBJ1-4, the V gene TRBV5-1; perhaps TRBD1 as D (6 bases). The clonotype comes from a girl aged 2 to 9 in good health and CMV-seronegative. The source material was PBMCs. This CDR3 reads CASNDPGRGNEKLFF. CDR3 coding DNA: TGCGCCAGCAACGACCCGGGCAGGGGTAATGAAAAACTGTTTTTT.